A single TCR beta chain is shown here with its context. The data are from a study of blood T cell repertoires in COVID-19. Study at large: Samples taken during acute and convalescent COVID-19 were collected in the United States, Italy and Spain. T cells, B-cell-depleted T cells, or PBMCs supplied cDNA or gDNA.

This CDR3 comprises 16 residues. With V trimmed by 5 bases and J by 2 bases, 9 bases remained unmatched. Germline V gene sequence: CDR1 LNHDA, CDR2 SQIVND (reference sequence). Those enrolled in Seattle joined during active infection and were followed longitudinally afterward. Original processing methods: Amplification of reference gene primers provided the estimated nucleated cell counts. TCRdb's copy holds only in-frame clones and misses some; the assay was immunoSEQ multiplex PCR. The D gene and trimming were derived from the DNA, and the V and J assignments and clone size from that table. The data contain 85,000 to 130,000 clones, approximately 80% of them singletons.

The receptor was isolated from an elderly man with COVID-19, enrolled during active disease. Sequencing was performed on peripheral blood. The V call is TRBV19, the J call TRBJ2-7, with 10 bases identical to TRBD2. CDR3 loop: CASSQGTSEWAYEQYF. CDR3 coding DNA: TGTGCCAGTAGTCAAGGGACTAGCGAGTGGGCCTACGAGCAGTACTTC.